A selection of T cell receptor beta chains follows, all from one sample in a study of cytomegalovirus exposure and HLA in healthy donors. Repertoires were generated with immunoSEQ multiplex PCR, while TCRdb's copy carries only in-frame clones and drops some. The sample contains about 50,000 clones, more than 80% of which appear only once. The material sequenced was PBMCs. Every receptor here comes from a young man in good health and CMV-seronegative. Each CDR3 is given with its conserved first and last residue. Each record gives: D gene, V gene, clone size, J gene, CDR3 protein, CDR3 DNA. The D gene is left open where the match is weak. Clone size is shown for a subset of rows, as once, few, many or a class of expanded clone.

>TRBD2|TRBV7-6|NA|TRBJ2-5
CASSFQTSGTETQYF
TGTGCCAGCAGCTTCCAGACTAGCGGGACCGAGACCCAGTACTTC
>NA|TRBV9|NA|TRBJ1-2
CASSQFPVYGYTF
TGTGCCAGCAGTCAGTTCCCCGTCTATGGCTACACCTTC
>TRBD1|TRBV5-8|NA|TRBJ2-7
CASSGTGVGEQYF
TGTGCCAGCTCCGGGACAGGGGTTGGCGAGCAGTACTTC
>NA|TRBV28|NA|TRBJ1-4
CASSRRQAVVGKLFF
TGTGCCAGCAGTCGGAGACAGGCGGTGGTCGGAAAACTGTTTTTT
>NA|TRBV4-1|once|TRBJ2-5
CASSQVGGLLKETQYF
TGCGCCAGCAGCCAAGTTGGGGGCCTCCTTAAGGAGACCCAGTACTTC
>TRBD1|TRBV9|NA|TRBJ2-1
CASSVVSGTGAYNEQFF
TGTGCCAGCAGCGTAGTCTCTGGGACAGGGGCCTACAATGAGCAGTTCTTC
>NA|TRBV5-4|NA|TRBJ1-2
CASSPRTGYGYTF
TGTGCCAGCAGCCCCCGGACGGGATATGGCTACACCTTC
>TRBD1|TRBV9|NA|TRBJ2-2
CASSPRGQGGLFF
TGTGCCAGCAGCCCCAGAGGACAGGGGGGCCTGTTTTTT
>TRBD2|TRBV28|NA|TRBJ2-3
CASSLSGVADTQYF
TGTGCCAGCAGTCTTAGCGGGGTGGCAGATACGCAGTATTTT
>NA|TRBV6-5|NA|TRBJ2-7
CASATYEQYF
TGTGCCAGCGCGACCTACGAGCAGTACTTC
>TRBD1|TRBV28|NA|TRBJ2-7
CASSSPLDRGQPYEQYF
TGTGCCAGCAGTTCCCCCTTGGACAGGGGGCAACCCTACGAGCAGTACTTC
>TRBD1|TRBV19|NA|TRBJ2-1
CASSIGRGFNEQFF
TGTGCCAGTAGTATTGGCAGGGGGTTCAATGAGCAGTTCTTC
>NA|TRBV19|NA|TRBJ2-7
CARDPPAEQYF
TGTGCTAGAGATCCTCCCGCCGAGCAGTACTTC
>TRBD2|TRBV15|NA|TRBJ2-2
CATELAGVAGELFF
TGTGCCACCGAACTAGCGGGAGTAGCCGGGGAGCTGTTTTTT
>TRBD2|TRBV27|NA|TRBJ2-3
CASSGGASTDTQYF
TGTGCCAGCAGCGGGGGGGCTAGCACAGATACGCAGTATTTT
>NA|TRBV5-4|NA|TRBJ2-3
CVPGQITDTQYF
TGTGTACCAGGACAGATAACAGATACGCAGTATTTT